One and the same sample provided the 20 T cell receptor beta chains below, sequenced in a study of cytomegalovirus exposure and HLA in healthy donors. The PCR employed 60 Vbeta primers together with 13 Jbeta primers. The repertoire was sequenced with immunoSEQ multiplex PCR; TCRdb's copy has only in-frame clones and lacks some. The table lists 160,000 or so clones, roughly four fifths of them singletons. Source material: PBMCs. The receptors were sampled from a man aged 50-59 years in good health and CMV-seropositive.

The genes are TRBV30 and TRBJ1-5; possibly TRBD1 for D (6 bases). The germline V gene has CDR1 GTSNPN and CDR2 SVGIG (reference sequence). The CDR3 is 14 amino acids. V was pared by 0 bases and J by 2 bases, with 8 bases between. The CDR3 DNA reads TGTGCCTGGAGTGTGAGACAGGGCAATCAGCCCCAGCATTTT. Its protein is CAWSVRQGNQPQHF.

The chain joins TRBV5-6 to TRBJ1-2, with D unclear. The CDR3 consists of 13 residues. The V end lost 0 bases, the J end lost 7 bases, and 10 bases lay between the germline ends. The germline CDR1 and CDR2 sequences are SGHDT and YYEEEE. CDR3: CASSLALIGGYTF. DNA of the CDR3: TGTGCCAGCAGCTTGGCCCTGATCGGTGGCTACACCTTC.

The rearrangement joins TRBV6-4 to TRBJ1-5; D might be TRBD1 (5 bases). Germline V lookup: CDR1 MRHNA, CDR2 SNTAGT. The V and J ends lost 0 bases and 0 bases respectively, with 18 bases between them. This CDR3 is 19 amino acids long. The CDR3, as DNA: TGTGCCAGCAGTGACTCTAGGCCCATAGGGGCTTTTAGCAATCAGCCCCAGCATTTT. This codes for CASSDSRPIGAFSNQPQHF.

This clone has just one count. This chain joins TRBV10-3 and TRBJ2-5, with TRBD2 matching 12 bases. Germline CDR1 and CDR2: ENHRY and SYGVKD. This CDR3 is built from 17 residues. J was trimmed by 2 bases and V by 2 bases; bases with no gene match: 6. In DNA form, the CDR3 reads TGTGCCATCAGTGAGACCGGGACTAGCGGGCAGCAAGAGACCCAGTACTTC. It is translated as CAISETGTSGQQETQYF.

The chain recombines TRBV5-6 with TRBJ2-1, with a possible D match to TRBD2 (6 bases). V was clipped by 4 bases and J by 0 bases, with 14 bases between them. The CDR3 is made up of 16 amino acids. Germline V gives CDR1 SGHDT, CDR2 YYEEEE. The CDR3 is CASSIWGENSYNEQFF. The CDR3 coding sequence is TGTGCCAGCAGCATCTGGGGGGAAAACTCCTACAATGAGCAGTTCTTC.

The gene calls are TRBV6-1 and TRBJ1-3; no definite D call. The CDR3 extends over 14 amino acids. Between the trimmed V and J ends, which lost 4 bases and 0 bases, there was a span of 7 bases. Germline V gene data show CDR1 as MNHNS and CDR2 as SASEGT. The CDR3 sequence: CASSAGSSGNTIYF. The CDR3 DNA follows: TGTGCCAGCAGTGCCGGGAGCTCTGGAAACACCATATATTTT.

The chain has TRBV28 and TRBJ1-1; D gene uncertain. CDR3 length: 14 amino acids. V shed 3 bases and J shed 1 base, with 9 bases lying between them. From germline, CDR1 is MDHEN and CDR2 SYDVKM. As DNA, the CDR3 is TGTGCCAGCAGTTTGAGTACAGCGAACACTGAAGCTTTCTTT. This codes for CASSLSTANTEAFF.

Only a few counts were recorded for this clone. The J gene is TRBJ1-4, the V gene TRBV4-3, with D unresolved. The CDR3 loop spans 16 amino acids. CDR1 is LGHNA, CDR2 YSLEER, per germline. V gave up 4 bases and J gave up 2 bases, with 14 bases separating them. CDR3 sequence: CASSPWTGNTNEKLFF. DNA for the CDR3: TGCGCCAGCAGCCCGTGGACGGGAAACACTAATGAAAAACTGTTTTTT.

The chain links TRBV19 to TRBJ1-4; D gene uncertain. V was clipped by 5 bases and J by 4 bases, with 11 bases between them. Germline lookup yields CDR1 LNHDA and CDR2 SQIVND (reference sequence). This CDR3 is 14 amino acids long. CDR3: CASSGRANNEKLFF. As DNA, the CDR3 is TGTGCCAGTAGTGGGAGGGCTAATAATGAAAAACTGTTTTTT. The full variable domain, with the rest looked up from reference TRBV19 and TRBJ1-4, is DGGITQSPKYLFRKEGQNVTLSCEQNLNHDAMYWYRQDPGQGLRLIYYSQIVNDFQKGDIAEGYSVSREKKESFPLTVTSAQKNPTAFYLCASSGRANNEKLFFGSGTQLSVL.

This clone has just a few counts. This rearrangement joins TRBV5-4 to TRBJ1-2, with 8 bases aligning to TRBD1. The V gene's germline CDR1 is SGHNT and CDR2 YYREEE (reference sequence). With 4 bases clipped from V and 2 bases from J, the junction kept 10 bases outside the gene matches. There are 16 residues in the CDR3. The DNA of the CDR3 is TGTGCCAGCAGCCTGGAGGCCGGACAGGGAAACTATGGCTACACCTTC. Amino acid sequence: CASSLEAGQGNYGYTF. The full variable domain, in which reference TRBV5-4 and TRBJ1-2 provide the parts outside the CDR3, is ETGVTQSPTHLIKTRGQQVTLRCSSQSGHNTVSWYQQALGQGPQFIFQYYREEENGRGNFPPRFSGLQFPNYSSELNVNALELDDSALYLCASSLEAGQGNYGYTFGSGTRLTVV.

The rearrangement uses TRBV7-3 and TRBJ2-3, with TRBD2 matching 8 bases. Trimming cost V 5 bases and J 4 bases; bases outside gene matches: 8. Germline V gene lookup returns CDR1 SGHTA and CDR2 FQGTGA. The CDR3 extends over 15 amino acids. The CDR3: CASSPGGELADTQYF. CDR3 nucleotide sequence: TGTGCCAGCAGCCCGGGGGGGGAGCTTGCAGATACGCAGTATTTT.

The chain recombines TRBV4-3 with TRBJ1-4, with 8 bases lining up with TRBD1. V dropped 0 bases and J dropped 0; count of bases not matched to a gene: 9. Germline lookup yields CDR1 LGHNA and CDR2 YSLEER. The CDR3 is made up of 19 amino acids. Here the CDR3 reads CASSQDSGQVVATNEKLFF. DNA for the CDR3: TGCGCCAGCAGCCAAGATTCGGGACAGGTAGTTGCAACTAATGAAAAACTGTTTTTT.

The chain combines TRBV7-9 with TRBJ1-1; 12 bases are shared with TRBD1. With V trimmed by 5 bases and J by 11 bases, 15 bases remained unmatched. CDR1 and CDR2 (germline): SEHNR, FQNEAQ (reference sequence). The CDR3 extends over 16 amino acids. The CDR3 DNA reads as TGTGCCAGCAGCCCACCACCCGGGGACAGGGGGCTTCGGGCTTTCTTT. It encodes CASSPPPGDRGLRAFF.

The genes are TRBV9 and TRBJ2-2; 8 bases agree with TRBD1. This CDR3 contains 17 residues. The J segment lost 4 bases and the V segment lost 0 bases, leaving 8 bases of the junction unmatched. In germline, CDR1 is SGDLS, CDR2 YYNGEE. Written as DNA, the CDR3 is TGTGCCAGCAGCGTAGCACCGACAGGGGTGGGCACCGGGGAGCTGTTTTTT. Amino acids: CASSVAPTGVGTGELFF.

CDR3 sequence reads: CASSEWSEESPDTQYF. The CDR3 coding sequence is TGTGCCAGCAGTGAGTGGTCCGAGGAATCCCCAGATACGCAGTATTTT. The V call is TRBV28, the J call TRBJ2-3; no firm D call. The CDR3 has 16 residues. V lost 5 bases and J lost 4, with 19 bases in between. Germline V lookup: CDR1 MDHEN, CDR2 SYDVKM.

V gene TRBV10-3 combines with J gene TRBJ1-5; no reliable D call. V gave up 0 bases and J gave up 7 bases, with 10 bases separating them. The CDR3 spans 14 residues. Germline CDR1 reads ENHRY; CDR2 reads SYGVKD. The CDR3: CAISESQVGQPQHF. The CDR3 DNA reads TGTGCCATCAGTGAGTCCCAGGTTGGACAGCCCCAGCATTTT.

The chain employs TRBV4-1 and TRBJ2-7, with D uncertain. Looked up from germline, CDR1 is MGHRA and CDR2 is YSYEKL. Trimming took off 8 bases at V and 6 bases at J, with 8 bases between the two ends. The CDR3 runs 10 residues. The chain's CDR3 is CASSGAEQYF. The CDR3 DNA is TGCGCCAGCTCCGGAGCCGAGCAGTACTTC.

The chain recombines TRBV11-1 with TRBJ2-3, with D possibly matching TRBD2 (6 bases). Germline loops: CDR1 SGHAT, CDR2 FQDESV (reference sequence). V dropped 5 bases and J dropped 4 bases, with 10 bases sitting between them. The length of the CDR3 is 13 residues. CDR3 DNA sequence: TGTGCCAGCAGCGGCAGACTAGCAGATACGCAGTATTTT. It codes for CASSGRLADTQYF.

This clone was detected once. CDR3: CATASGRPSETQYF. The DNA of the CDR3 is TGTGCCACCGCATCAGGCAGACCGTCGGAGACCCAGTACTTC. The rearrangement links TRBV15 to TRBJ2-5; D is unresolved. Germline CDR1 and CDR2: LNHNV and YYDKDF (reference sequence). V was trimmed by 8 bases and J by 5 bases, leaving 18 bases between them. The CDR3 is 14 amino acids.

Only a few counts were recorded for this clone. The chain uses TRBV18 and TRBJ2-7, with TRBD1 identical over 7 bases. Germline-derived CDR1 and CDR2 are KGHSH and LQKENI. The ends lost 2 bases at V and 2 bases at J; junction bases unmatched: 3. This CDR3 has 14 amino acids. DNA for the CDR3: TGTGCCAGCTCACCAAGGGACAGTGCCTACGAGCAGTACTTC. It yields the protein CASSPRDSAYEQYF.